The TCR beta chain under discussion was sequenced for a study of blood T cell repertoires in COVID-19. This CDR3 contains 14 residues. Looked up from germline, CDR1 is MNHEY and CDR2 is SVGAGI. V was cut by 7 bases and J by 5 bases, with 17 bases left in between. As handled by the study authors: Scientists estimated how many nucleated cells there were by amplifying reference gene primers. Measured with immunoSEQ multiplex PCR; TCRdb has only the in-frame clones, and not every one. V, J and clone size are those of that table, while D and trimming were read from the DNA. The data hold roughly 250,000 clones, with approximately 83% observed a single time.

The source of this sequence is a woman older than 75 with acute or convalescent COVID-19. V and J are TRBV6-5 and TRBJ1-1; D possibly corresponds to TRBD1 (5 bases). Sequencing was done on a sample of peripheral blood. The CDR3 DNA sequence: TGTGCCAGCAAAGTGACCTGGGGGGAAACTGAAGCTTTCTTT. Translated: CASKVTWGETEAFF.